A selection of T cell receptor beta chains follows, all from one sample in a study of T cell changes during pregnancy in multiple sclerosis. This table comes from immunoSEQ multiplex PCR, and its TCRdb copy is limited to in-frame clones, with some not included. This table holds fewer than 85,000 clones, about 93% found once. This specimen was peripheral blood, taken after pregnancy. These receptors all stem from a female donor in good health, enrolled as a control in a pregnancy study. The CDR3 runs from the conserved cysteine through the conserved F or W. D genes are given only for firm matches. The size field is filled for only some rows; it gives once, few, many or a size class.

V	J	size	D	CDR3	DNA
TRBV2	TRBJ2-5	.	.	CASSPKETQYF	TGTGCCAGCAGTCCAAAAGAGACCCAGTACTTC
TRBV5-6	TRBJ2-1	.	.	CASSLGGTAYNEQFF	TGTGCCAGCAGCTTGGGGGGGACTGCCTACAATGAGCAGTTCTTC
TRBV2	TRBJ2-1	.	TRBD1	CASLRDRGYNEQFF	TGTGCCAGCTTACGGGACAGGGGTTACAATGAGCAGTTCTTC
TRBV7-3	TRBJ1-1	.	.	CASSKTGPMNTEAFF	TGTGCCAGCAGCAAGACAGGACCAATGAACACTGAAGCTTTCTTT
TRBV2	TRBJ2-5	.	.	CASSWSGGETQYF	TGTGCCAGCAGCTGGAGCGGCGGAGAGACCCAGTACTTC
TRBV6-5	TRBJ2-3	.	TRBD1	CASKQGMRQDTQYF	TGTGCCAGCAAACAGGGGATGAGGCAAGATACGCAGTATTTT
TRBV2	TRBJ1-5	.	TRBD1	CASSITRDRGSNSNQPQHF	TGTGCCAGCAGTATAACCCGGGACAGGGGTTCCAATAGCAATCAGCCCCAGCATTTT
TRBV9	TRBJ2-1	.	.	CASSRKASQARGEQFF	TGTGCCAGCAGCCGGAAGGCTAGCCAGGCCCGGGGTGAGCAGTTCTTC
TRBV5-8	TRBJ2-2	.	.	CASSSFFYTGELFF	TGTGCCAGCAGCTCATTTTTTTACACCGGGGAGCTGTTTTTT
TRBV9	TRBJ1-4	.	TRBD1	CASSARQGMGEKLFF	TGTGCCAGCAGCGCCAGACAGGGTATGGGCGAAAAACTGTTTTTT
TRBV4-3	TRBJ2-1	.	TRBD2	CASKPSRDYGINEQFF	TGCGCCAGCAAACCAAGTAGGGACTATGGGATCAATGAGCAGTTCTTC
TRBV19	TRBJ1-4	few	TRBD1	CASSYLRGTGEEKLFF	TGTGCCAGTAGTTATCTGAGAGGGACAGGGGAAGAAAAACTGTTTTTT
TRBV19	TRBJ1-5	.	TRBD1	CASSIAAAGGQPQHF	TGTGCCAGTAGTATAGCGGCGGCAGGGGGTCAGCCCCAGCATTTT
TRBV10-1	TRBJ2-1	.	TRBD2	CASGRAGIDEQFF	TGCGCCAGCGGGAGAGCGGGGATAGATGAGCAGTTCTTC
TRBV28	TRBJ2-3	.	.	CASRRAETDTQYF	TGTGCCAGCAGGAGGGCTGAGACAGATACGCAGTATTTT
TRBV19	TRBJ1-1	.	.	CASSIGPQGLRAFF	TGTGCCAGTAGTATCGGCCCGCAGGGGTTAAGGGCTTTCTTT
TRBV25-1	TRBJ2-3	.	TRBD2	CASTSSGASTDTQYF	TGTGCCAGCACTTCTAGCGGGGCTAGCACAGATACGCAGTATTTT
TRBV28	TRBJ1-2	few	TRBD1	CASSSGQGASGYTF	TGTGCCAGCAGCTCCGGACAGGGGGCAAGTGGCTACACCTTC
TRBV6-6	TRBJ2-3	once	.	CASSYSNPAVTDTQYF	TGTGCCAGCAGTTACTCGAACCCAGCGGTGACAGATACGCAGTATTTT
TRBV5-3	TRBJ1-5	.	.	CATSHREQDQPQHF	TGTGCCACGTCTCACAGGGAACAGGATCAGCCCCAGCATTTT
TRBV7-3	TRBJ2-6	.	.	CASSLGQSGANVLTF	TGTGCCAGCAGCTTGGGACAATCAGGGGCCAACGTCCTGACTTTC
TRBV2	TRBJ1-1	.	.	CASSRGGGTEAFF	TGTGCCAGCAGTAGGGGAGGTGGCACTGAAGCTTTCTTT
TRBV19	TRBJ1-4	.	TRBD1	CASSIGLGQLQEKLFF	TGTGCCAGTAGTATAGGTCTGGGACAGCTACAAGAAAAACTGTTTTTT
TRBV4-2	TRBJ1-2	.	.	CASSQNSPRGRLYGYTF	TGTGCCAGCAGCCAAAATTCACCGCGGGGGAGACTCTATGGCTACACCTTC
TRBV7-3	TRBJ2-3	once	TRBD2	CASSLRAGGISDTQYF	TGTGCCAGCAGCTTAAGAGCGGGGGGGATTTCAGATACGCAGTATTTT
TRBV7-9	TRBJ1-3	.	.	CASSLGLTGLHGNTIYF	TGTGCCAGCAGCCTAGGTCTTACAGGGCTGCATGGAAACACCATATATTTT
TRBV19	TRBJ2-2	.	.	CASRRQTKNTGELFF	TGTGCCAGTAGGCGACAGACAAAGAACACCGGGGAGCTGTTTTTT
TRBV9	TRBJ2-3	.	.	CASSPGGTDTQYF	TGTGCCAGCAGCCCCGGGGGCACAGATACGCAGTATTTT
TRBV30	TRBJ1-2	.	.	CAWRGQGYTF	TGTGCCTGGAGAGGACAGGGCTACACCTTC
TRBV5-1	TRBJ1-1	.	.	CASNPPGGSTEAFF	TGCGCCAGCAACCCCCCGGGGGGCTCCACTGAAGCTTTCTTT
TRBV5-4	TRBJ2-7	.	TRBD2	CASSWGTSGIYEQYF	TGTGCCAGCAGCTGGGGGACTAGCGGGATCTACGAGCAGTACTTC
TRBV27	TRBJ2-5	.	TRBD2	CASRPGTRTSGRALETQYF	TGTGCCAGCAGACCCGGGACAAGGACTAGCGGGAGGGCTTTGGAGACCCAGTACTTC
TRBV11-2	TRBJ1-1	.	TRBD1	CASSLSAIGTNRGTEAFF	TGTGCCAGCAGCTTATCGGCGATAGGGACCAACAGGGGCACTGAAGCTTTCTTT
TRBV29-1	TRBJ2-1	.	.	CSVDVGTGGVYNEQFF	TGCAGCGTCGACGTCGGGACGGGGGGCGTCTACAATGAGCAGTTCTTC
TRBV27	TRBJ2-1	.	.	CASSFLVGSSYNEQFF	TGTGCCAGCAGTTTTTTAGTCGGGAGCTCCTACAATGAGCAGTTCTTC
TRBV15	TRBJ2-4	.	.	CATSRPGLVGQYF	TGTGCCACCAGCAGACCAGGACTGGTCGGACAGTACTTC
TRBV7-2	TRBJ2-1	.	TRBD1	CASSLRTPRGLYNEQFF	TGTGCCAGCAGCTTAAGGACCCCGAGGGGGCTTTACAATGAGCAGTTCTTC
TRBV21-1	TRBJ2-1	.	.	CASSCISGAYNEQFF	TGTGCCAGCTCCTGTATCTCCGGGGCCTACAATGAGCAGTTCTTC
TRBV19	TRBJ2-2	.	TRBD2	CASSRREGRNTGELFF	TGTGCCAGTAGCCGGAGGGAGGGCAGGAACACCGGGGAGCTGTTTTTT
TRBV7-3	TRBJ2-2	once	.	CASSRADGGTGELFF	TGTGCCAGCAGCCGGGCGGACGGGGGCACCGGGGAGCTGTTTTTT
TRBV5-6	TRBJ2-3	.	TRBD2	CASTTARGGAIDTQYF	TGTGCCAGCACCACCGCCCGCGGGGGGGCCATCGATACGCAGTATTTT